A selection of T cell receptor beta chains follows, all from one sample in a study of T cell repertoires in cytomegalovirus infection. Antigens for these TCRs are unknown. Using its own MiXCR run on the reads, TCRdb lists one record per CDR3 protein. The sample has some 320,000 distinct CDR3 sequences; approximately 32% are singletons. This specimen was cultured PBMCs, taken from culture after CMV antigen stimulation. These receptors all come from a human donor in good health (CMV status not recorded). Some clones in this sample may be carry-over from other donors' samples. The CDR3 runs from the conserved cysteine through the conserved F or W. Each record gives: J gene, D gene, clone size, V gene, CDR3 DNA, CDR3 protein. The D gene is left open where the match is weak. Some rows have no size entry. The others give once, few or many, or a class for an expanded clone.

j_call: TRBJ2-1
d_call: TRBD2
clone_size: few
v_call: TRBV5-1
cdr3_nt: TGCGCCAGCAGCTTGGGACTAGCGGGAGGGAACTCCTACAATGAGCAGTTCTTC
cdr3_aa: CASSLGLAGGNSYNEQFF

j_call: TRBJ1-5
d_call: TRBD1
clone_size: .
v_call: TRBV12-3/TRBV12-4
cdr3_nt: TGTGCCAGCAGTGCCGGGACAGGGGGCTGGCAGCCCCAGCATTTT
cdr3_aa: CASSAGTGGWQPQHF

j_call: TRBJ1-1
d_call: .
clone_size: few
v_call: TRBV7-8
cdr3_nt: TGTGCCAGCAGCTCTTCAACAGGGCGAGGCACTGAAGCTTTCTTT
cdr3_aa: CASSSSTGRGTEAFF

j_call: TRBJ2-1
d_call: .
clone_size: few
v_call: TRBV7-3
cdr3_nt: TGTGCCAGCAGCTTAAGAGGGCGGGGAAGTGGTAGTGAGCAGTTCTTC
cdr3_aa: CASSLRGRGSGSEQFF

j_call: TRBJ2-1
d_call: .
clone_size: .
v_call: TRBV7-9
cdr3_nt: TGTGCCAGCAGCTCCGGACATTCCAACAATGAGCAGTTCTTC
cdr3_aa: CASSSGHSNNEQFF

j_call: TRBJ1-1
d_call: .
clone_size: few
v_call: TRBV6-2/TRBV6-3
cdr3_nt: TGTGCCAGCAGTCCCCTAACCTCGATCCGTGTTGAAGCTTTCTTT
cdr3_aa: CASSPLTSIRVEAFF

j_call: TRBJ2-1
d_call: TRBD2
clone_size: .
v_call: TRBV15
cdr3_nt: TGTGCCACCAGCGCGGGACTAGCGGGGAATGAGCAGTTCTTC
cdr3_aa: CATSAGLAGNEQFF

j_call: TRBJ2-7
d_call: TRBD1
clone_size: .
v_call: TRBV7-3
cdr3_nt: TGTGCCAGCAGCTACGACAGGGGGTCGTACGAGCAGTACTTC
cdr3_aa: CASSYDRGSYEQYF

j_call: TRBJ1-1
d_call: TRBD1
clone_size: many
v_call: TRBV19
cdr3_nt: TGTGCCAGTAGTTTCATGGTATTTGGGACAGGGAATAGTGGGCCTGAAGCTTTCTTT
cdr3_aa: CASSFMVFGTGNSGPEAFF

j_call: TRBJ2-4
d_call: TRBD2
clone_size: few
v_call: TRBV12-3/TRBV12-4
cdr3_nt: TGTGCCAGCAGTTCCCTAGGGAGGGGCATTCAGTACTTC
cdr3_aa: CASSSLGRGIQYF

j_call: TRBJ2-1
d_call: .
clone_size: .
v_call: TRBV6-5
cdr3_nt: TGTGCCAGCAGTCCAAGGTGGGTCCCCGGGACCAAGAATGAGCAGTTCTTC
cdr3_aa: CASSPRWVPGTKNEQFF

j_call: TRBJ1-6
d_call: .
clone_size: few
v_call: TRBV27
cdr3_nt: TGTGCCAGCACTGAAGGGGTCCGGAGTTCACCCCTCCACTTT
cdr3_aa: CASTEGVRSSPLHF

j_call: TRBJ2-3
d_call: .
clone_size: few
v_call: TRBV5-4
cdr3_nt: TGTGCCAGCACGAGGTGGGGGCGCGAAACAGATACGCAGTATTTT
cdr3_aa: CASTRWGRETDTQYF

j_call: TRBJ1-1
d_call: .
clone_size: few
v_call: TRBV18
cdr3_nt: TGTGCCAGCTCACCAGAACCAGGGTCGGCTGAAGCTTTCTTT
cdr3_aa: CASSPEPGSAEAFF

j_call: TRBJ1-1
d_call: .
clone_size: .
v_call: TRBV5-4
cdr3_nt: TGTGCCAGCAGCTTGACGGGGAGGACTAACTCCCCAGCTTTCTTT
cdr3_aa: CASSLTGRTNSPAFF

j_call: TRBJ1-1
d_call: TRBD1
clone_size: many
v_call: TRBV6-2/TRBV6-3
cdr3_nt: TGTGCCAGCAGACACCGGGACAGACCTGAAGCTTTCTTT
cdr3_aa: CASRHRDRPEAFF

j_call: TRBJ2-3
d_call: TRBD2
clone_size: .
v_call: TRBV7-2
cdr3_nt: TGTGCCAGCAGCCTTAGCGGGATTGTAACAGATACGCAGAATTTT
cdr3_aa: CASSLSGIVTDTQNF

j_call: TRBJ2-1
d_call: TRBD2
clone_size: .
v_call: TRBV27
cdr3_nt: TGTGCCAGCAGCACTATAGCGGGAGTTTCTTACAATGAGCAGTTCTTC
cdr3_aa: CASSTIAGVSYNEQFF

j_call: TRBJ1-1
d_call: .
clone_size: .
v_call: TRBV5-1
cdr3_nt: TGCGCCAGCAGCTCGGTCACGGGGAACACTGAAGCTTTCTTT
cdr3_aa: CASSSVTGNTEAFF

j_call: TRBJ1-2
d_call: .
clone_size: .
v_call: TRBV19
cdr3_nt: TGTGCCAGTAGTATAATCCCGACGGGGACTTTTACTAACTATGGCTACACCTTC
cdr3_aa: CASSIIPTGTFTNYGYTF

j_call: TRBJ2-2
d_call: .
clone_size: few
v_call: TRBV7-9
cdr3_nt: TGTGCCAGCAGCCCCCGGACAATAGGGGAGCTGTTTTTT
cdr3_aa: CASSPRTIGELFF

j_call: TRBJ1-2
d_call: .
clone_size: few
v_call: TRBV28
cdr3_nt: TGTGCCAGCAGGGAGAGGAGACCTAACTATGGCTACACCTTC
cdr3_aa: CASRERRPNYGYTF

j_call: TRBJ2-6
d_call: TRBD1
clone_size: .
v_call: TRBV25-1
cdr3_nt: TGTGCCAGCAGTCCTATCCGGGACAGGGTCTCTGGGGCCAACGTCCTGACTTTC
cdr3_aa: CASSPIRDRVSGANVLTF

j_call: TRBJ2-5
d_call: .
clone_size: many
v_call: TRBV7-2
cdr3_nt: TGTGCCAGCAGCTTCAGGAGACGGGAGACCCAGTACTTC
cdr3_aa: CASSFRRRETQYF

j_call: TRBJ2-4
d_call: .
clone_size: .
v_call: TRBV2
cdr3_nt: TGTGCCAGCAGCCCCGGGACCACCGAGGGGGGCATTCAGTACTTC
cdr3_aa: CASSPGTTEGGIQYF

j_call: TRBJ2-1
d_call: TRBD2
clone_size: .
v_call: TRBV4-2
cdr3_nt: TGTGCCAGCAGCCAACTGCTAGCGGACAATGAGCAGTTCTTC
cdr3_aa: CASSQLLADNEQFF

j_call: TRBJ1-5
d_call: .
clone_size: few
v_call: TRBV20-1
cdr3_nt: TGCAGTGCTAGTGCAGGGACAAATCAGCCCCAGCATTTT
cdr3_aa: CSASAGTNQPQHF

j_call: TRBJ1-1
d_call: .
clone_size: many
v_call: TRBV7-2
cdr3_nt: TGTGCCAGCAGCTTGGCACAGGTTAACACTGAAGCTTTCTTT
cdr3_aa: CASSLAQVNTEAFF

j_call: TRBJ1-4
d_call: TRBD1
clone_size: few
v_call: TRBV28
cdr3_nt: TGTGCCGGGGGCCAGACAGGGCCTAATGAAAAACTGTTTTTT
cdr3_aa: CAGGQTGPNEKLFF

j_call: TRBJ1-5
d_call: .
clone_size: few
v_call: TRBV28
cdr3_nt: TGTGCCAGCAGGTCCTCTTTGTATAGCAATCAGCCCCAGCATTTT
cdr3_aa: CASRSSLYSNQPQHF

j_call: TRBJ2-5
d_call: .
clone_size: many
v_call: TRBV12-3/TRBV12-4
cdr3_nt: TGTGCCAGCAGCTCCGAGAGCATCCAAGAGACCCAGTACTTC
cdr3_aa: CASSSESIQETQYF

j_call: TRBJ2-7
d_call: .
clone_size: few
v_call: TRBV6-6
cdr3_nt: TGTGCCAGCAGTTACTCGAGGCATACTTCCTACGAGCAGTACTTC
cdr3_aa: CASSYSRHTSYEQYF

j_call: TRBJ1-5
d_call: .
clone_size: .
v_call: TRBV12-3/TRBV12-4
cdr3_nt: TGTGCCAGCAGTTTAGAGTCGGGGGGGCCCAATCAGCCCCAGCATTTT
cdr3_aa: CASSLESGGPNQPQHF

j_call: TRBJ2-3
d_call: .
clone_size: .
v_call: TRBV20-1
cdr3_nt: TGCAGTGCTCGTTCGGGACCAGATACGCAGTATTTT
cdr3_aa: CSARSGPDTQYF

j_call: TRBJ1-1
d_call: .
clone_size: few
v_call: TRBV7-3
cdr3_nt: TGTGCCAGCAGTCCGGGACCGGGGGGGTCAGAAGCTTTCTTT
cdr3_aa: CASSPGPGGSEAFF

j_call: TRBJ2-5
d_call: .
clone_size: .
v_call: TRBV24-1
cdr3_nt: TGTGCCACCAGTGGGGCTAGCCGGTACCAAGAGACCCAGTACTTC
cdr3_aa: CATSGASRYQETQYF

j_call: TRBJ2-7
d_call: .
clone_size: many
v_call: TRBV5-1
cdr3_nt: TGCGCCAGCAGCTTGGTTAGAGATCGGCAGTACTTC
cdr3_aa: CASSLVRDRQYF

j_call: TRBJ1-2
d_call: TRBD1
clone_size: .
v_call: TRBV4-1
cdr3_nt: TGCGCCAGCAGCCAGACGGACAGGGCCTATGGCTACACCTTC
cdr3_aa: CASSQTDRAYGYTF

j_call: TRBJ1-1
d_call: TRBD1
clone_size: .
v_call: TRBV7-8
cdr3_nt: TGTGCCAGCAGACCCAGGACAGGGGTGAACACTGAAGCTTTCTTT
cdr3_aa: CASRPRTGVNTEAFF

j_call: TRBJ2-2
d_call: TRBD2
clone_size: .
v_call: TRBV5-1
cdr3_nt: TGCGCCAGCAGCTCGCGGGGGGCTCCGAACACCGGGGAGCTGTTTTTT
cdr3_aa: CASSSRGAPNTGELFF

j_call: TRBJ2-7
d_call: .
clone_size: .
v_call: TRBV10-3
cdr3_nt: TGTGCCACCTCAGGCACAGGGAGCAGGGAGCAGTACTTC
cdr3_aa: CATSGTGSREQYF